What follows is one T cell receptor beta chain and its context. PCR used 60 Vbeta primers and 13 Jbeta primers. Here immunoSEQ multiplex PCR was the method, and the copy in TCRdb shows in-frame clones only, minus some. The sample holds some 150,000 clones. This specimen comes from a study of cytomegalovirus exposure and HLA in healthy donors. This clonotype originated in a woman aged 18-29 years in good health and CMV-seronegative. Sequencing was carried out using PBMCs.

The CDR3 bases are TGTGCCAGCAGGGCGGGACTGCTTAATGAAAAACTGTTTTTT. This gives the protein CASRAGLLNEKLFF. The chain combines TRBV2 with TRBJ1-4; a weak D match, TRBD1 (5 bases). V lost 6 bases and J lost 4, with 12 bases in between. The germline CDR1 and CDR2 sequences are SNHLY and FYNNEI. The CDR3 is 14 amino acids.